The clone carrying this T cell receptor (beta chain) occurred many times. Its cognate antigen is unknown. Trimming removed 1 base from V and 8 bases from J, with 12 bases in between. The CDR3 runs to 14 residues. Germline-derived CDR1 and CDR2 are SGHTA and FQGNSA. The entry originates in a study of T cells in Graves' hyperthyroidism and ophthalmopathy. Study findings and constraints: Ophthalmopathy, which appeared later, was predicted by the model a median around 6 months before onset. Clonotypes that were expanded in thyroid above 0.001 mostly appeared in blood too.

Amplified TCR beta CDR3 regions came from RNA transcripts. HTBI primers drove first-round RT-PCR of the TCR CDR3. TCRdb ran MiXCR on the multiplex PCR reads and lists one entry per CDR3 protein. The repertoire has hundreds of thousands of distinct CDR3 sequences, around 15% of them found once; the top ten carry roughly 10%. The sample consisted of blood. This TCR came from a young woman with Graves' hyperthyroidism. V and J are TRBV7-2 and TRBJ2-1; TRBD2 is a possible D gene (6 bases). The CDR3: CASSLDVREDEQFF. CDR3 sequence (DNA): TGTGCCAGCAGCTTAGATGTTAGGGAGGATGAGCAGTTCTTC.